Included here is one TCR beta chain sequence, with context. V lost 5 bases and J 6 bases, leaving 16 bases between the germline ends. The length of the CDR3 is 15 residues. Each CDR3 protein gets one entry after TCRdb re-called the RT-PCR reads with MiXCR. This sample has around 150,000 distinct CDR3 sequences, with approximately 28% found just once. This entry comes from a study of patients and donors after allogeneic stem cell transplantation. The gene calls are TRBV12-3 or TRBV12-4 and TRBJ2-2; D tentatively reads TRBD1 or TRBD2 (5 bases each). The TCR originated in a human donor who was either an allogeneic HSCT recipient or a stem cell or donor lymphocyte infusion donor (not recorded which). It is not recorded whose cells these are; they may come from a transplant donor. Sequencing was performed on blood, either unsorted or a sorted T cell fraction (not recorded which). In DNA form, the CDR3 reads TGTGCCAGCAGTCCGTTCCGGGGCCCGGCCGGGGAGCTGTTTTTT. This codes for CASSPFRGPAGELFF.